The present entry profiles one TCR beta chain with its context. This sample was taken from a study of cytomegalovirus exposure and HLA in healthy donors. Study-wide background: The approximately 120 validation repertoires used the same platform as the approximately 670 first-cohort repertoires, a later analysis reported.

Repertoires were generated with immunoSEQ multiplex PCR, while TCRdb's copy carries only in-frame clones and drops some. Of over 45,000 clones listed, roughly nine tenths are singletons. The CDR3 consists of 16 residues. Germline-derived CDR1 and CDR2 are LGHNA and YSLEER. Trimming took 0 bases from V and 4 from J; bases not matched to a gene: 3. The source material was PBMCs. The source is a man aged 18-30 years in good health and CMV-seronegative. The chain carries TRBV4-3 and TRBJ2-4; 10 bases align to TRBD2. CDR3 coding DNA: TGCGCCAGCAGCCAAGATACTAGCGGGATAAAAAACATTCAGTACTTC. This gives the protein CASSQDTSGIKNIQYF.